This T cell receptor beta chain was obtained from a study of control samples from healthy donors and cancer patients. Germline CDR1 SGHTA, CDR2 FQGTGA. Trimming took 0 bases from V and 5 from J, leaving 7 bases between them. The CDR3 runs 13 residues. Assay: immunoSEQ multiplex PCR; the TCRdb copy retains only in-frame clones and omits some. Among 160,000 or so clones listed, approximately 94% were seen once. This clone was seen once. The chain has TRBV7-3 and TRBJ2-5; tentatively, D is TRBD1 (5 bases). The sequenced sample consisted of blood. This receptor was identified in a woman aged 40 to 49 in good health. The CDR3 DNA reads TGTGCCAGCAGCTTAACGGGGCTGGAGACCCAGTACTTC. Translated, it gives CASSLTGLETQYF.